This T cell receptor (beta chain) appears in the sequencing data of a study of regulatory T cells in long-lasting Graves disease (dated by TCRdb to 2020 to 2023). Broadly, across the study: In the newly diagnosed Graves' disease group, patients had been taking antithyroid drugs for less than 3 months. Persistent Graves' disease patients were compared with newly diagnosed Graves' disease patients by peripheral blood TCR sequencing and RNA sequencing. The study was registered as a clinical trial and conducted in China. A total of 33 samples were covered by TCR sequencing, comprising approximately 13 persistent and around 20 newly diagnosed Graves' disease patients.

Broader findings and caveats from the paper: Persistent disease showed preferential use of TRBV28, TRBJ1-2 and TRBJ2-5, whereas newly diagnosed disease favored TRBV20-1 and TRBJ2-1. As a limitation, the authors acknowledged that the small sample size may reduce accuracy. Because the primary lesion, thyroid tissue, could not be accessed, the study looked at peripheral blood alone. Sequencing and analysis were restricted to the TCR beta chain. Persistent Graves' disease patients showed lower TCR Shannon entropy and fewer highly expanded clones than newly diagnosed patients, suggesting clonal expansion. Patients with persistent disease shared more public clonotypes (about 2,900) than newly diagnosed patients did (around 980).

This clonotype was detected ten times or more. No antigen is known for it. Base-call qualities are not available, and no considerably larger clone is one nucleotide away. To prepare the library, multiplex PCR was applied. Sequencing relied on an Illumina HiSeq 4000. To build TCR beta libraries, CDR3 regions were amplified by Arm-PCR using iRepertoire HTBI primers. Before sequencing, the PCR products went through gel purification. In the source study's methods: Across samples, fewer than 70 TRBV and 14 TRBJ segments were identified and used for gene usage analysis of CDR3 amino acid clonotypes. COPE and FqMerger were used to merge filtered high-quality paired reads into contigs. BLAST was used to align contigs to the IMGT TRBV, TRBD and TRBJ reference genes, and CDR3 was defined following IMGT. Any clonotype with a frequency above 0.1% was counted as a highly expanded clone. Repertoire diversity was measured by Shannon entropy, and V-J evenness by the Gini coefficient. Public clonotypes were defined as clonotypes shared by more than one individual. The public reads were run again by TCRdb, first through fastp at Q25 and then through MiXCR, and only productive beta chains were kept. All rows with the same CDR3 protein become a single entry with the most common DNA and genes. The authors' filters were not applied to this entry. The sample table holds approximately 470,000 distinct CDR3 sequences, of which 15% to 20% were seen once. The ten largest make up 12% of the sample.

The sample's time point, from its label and the paper: newly diagnosed GD, antithyroid drugs for less than 3 months. For both TCR sequencing and RNA sequencing, RNA was extracted from PBMCs using TRIzol. Graves' disease was diagnosed according to American Thyroid Association guidelines. Patients were recruited from an endocrinology department in Xi'an, China. Each patient gave about 8.1 milliliters of peripheral blood, collected in an EDTA anticoagulant tube. PBMCs were isolated by Ficoll Paque Plus density gradient separation without further T cell sorting. An Agilent 2100 Bioanalyzer and agarose gel were used to assess RNA quality, and a NanoDrop 2000 was used to measure RNA concentration. CDR1 is given as MNHNS and CDR2 as SASEGT, both from the germline V gene. V loses 3 bases of germline sequence and J loses 3 bases, and the interval between the two ends is 11 bases. The CDR3 contains 14 residues, cysteine and phenylalanine counted. The DNA shown is the 42-base CDR3, in frame from base 1.

The same data also contributed to another study, on T cells in Graves' hyperthyroidism and ophthalmopathy. The second source states: Stable Graves' hyperthyroidism was defined as the absence of progression to ophthalmopathy over 18 months of follow-up. The hyperthyroidism patients were between 18 and 65 years old and newly diagnosed, with a disease duration of less than 2 months. Exclusion was applied to patients with uncontrolled infections, other autoimmune diseases, pregnancy or lactation. Diagnoses relied on clinical symptoms, serum thyroxine and TRAb, thyroid ultrasound and orbital computed tomography. The TCR CDR3 was subjected to a first round of RT-PCR using the HTBI primer set and the Qiagen OneStep RT-PCR kit. Most expanded thyroid clonotypes (frequency above 0.001) were also found in blood, which suggests that blood repertoires may mirror thyroid immune responses. Ophthalmopathy was separated from stable hyperthyroidism by a 13 V-J signature model, with around 90% sensitivity and about 81% specificity obtained in cross-validation and 80%/75% obtained in testing. In validation, progression to ophthalmopathy was predicted by the model with more than 65% sensitivity and 72% to 80% specificity, a median of approximately 7.1 months before onset. To identify distinguishing TCR V-J signatures, a discovery cohort of around 100 patients was used, comprising 43 with Graves' ophthalmopathy and 57 with stable Graves' hyperthyroidism. Prospective prediction of ophthalmopathy was tested in an independent validation cohort of 18 to 20 hyperthyroidism patients and some 17 patients who later progressed to ophthalmopathy. The 75 to 100 discovery patients were randomly divided into training and test sets at a 7:3 ratio. Thyroid tissue and blood T-cell repertoires from roughly six Graves' hyperthyroidism patients were also compared in the study. Following sampling, methimazole starting at 30 mg daily was given to hyperthyroidism patients, and high-dose intravenous methylprednisolone was given to ophthalmopathy patients. The libraries were constructed in a second round of multiplex PCR and then size-selected and purified. Paired-end sequencing of the libraries was performed with 100 bp reads on an Illumina HiSeq2000. SOAPnuke was used to process the raw data, with reads discarded if the reads contained adapters or uncalled bases, had a mean Phred below 15, or lacked an exact constant-primer or identifier match. High-quality paired reads were merged with COPE v1.2.5, and unique nucleotide sequences were defined as clonotypes. Clonotypes were aligned to IMGT TRBV, TRBD and TRBJ reference segments using MiTCR v1.1. Analysis was restricted to V-J combinations with a frequency above 0.0001, which covered approximately 99% of repertoires. The TCS score was defined as the ratio of F50 (clonal expansion) to E x V (chaos), calculated using BLOSUM62-based TCRdist between CDR3 peptides within each V-J. Welch's t-statistics and random forest reduced around 550 V-J features to about 13, which were used in a naive Bayes classifier (R e1071). No statistical method was used to set the sample size in advance, and investigators knew the group allocation. The paper describes TCR Vbeta CDR3 sequencing of more than 120 peripheral blood samples, made up of under 50 ophthalmopathy patients, roughly 72 hyperthyroidism patients and roughly 17 progressor patients.

The sequence was obtained from a man aged 35 to 55 with Graves disease. Donor details come from another sample of the same person, matched by shared clones. In this chain, TRBV6-1 is recombined with TRBJ1-1; the D gene is perhaps TRBD1, on 6 matching bases. The source material was peripheral blood mononuclear cells (PBMCs), sampled at new diagnosis, from a patient treated with antithyroid drugs. CDR3 region: CASSDRGGHTEAFF. The DNA reads TGTGCCAGCAGTGACAGGGGTGGGCACACTGAAGCTTTCTTT.